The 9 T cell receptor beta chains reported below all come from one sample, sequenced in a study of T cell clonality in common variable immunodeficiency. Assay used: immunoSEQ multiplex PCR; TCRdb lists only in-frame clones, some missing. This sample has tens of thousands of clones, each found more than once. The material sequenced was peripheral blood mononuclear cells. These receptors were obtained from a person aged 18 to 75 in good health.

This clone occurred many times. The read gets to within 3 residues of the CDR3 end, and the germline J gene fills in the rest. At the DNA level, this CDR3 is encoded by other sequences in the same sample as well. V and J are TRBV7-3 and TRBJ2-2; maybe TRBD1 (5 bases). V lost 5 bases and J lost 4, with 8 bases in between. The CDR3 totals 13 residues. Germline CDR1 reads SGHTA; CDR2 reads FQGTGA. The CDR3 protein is CASSQGGTGELFF. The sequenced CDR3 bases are TGTGCCAGCAGCCAGGGTGGCACCGGGGAG.

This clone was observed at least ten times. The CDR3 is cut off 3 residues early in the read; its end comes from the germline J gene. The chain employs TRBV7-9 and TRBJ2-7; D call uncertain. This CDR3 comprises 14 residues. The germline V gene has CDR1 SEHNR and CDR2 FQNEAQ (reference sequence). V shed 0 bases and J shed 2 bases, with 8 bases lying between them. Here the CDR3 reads CASSLAGQAYEQYF. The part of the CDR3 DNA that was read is TGTGCCAGCAGCTTAGCCGGCCAGGCCTACGAG.

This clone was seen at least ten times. This CDR3 reads CASSQDDPWRGSTDTQYF. Partial CDR3 DNA: TGTGCCAGCAGCCAAGATGACCCTTGGCGGGGAAGCACAGATACG. This chain joins TRBV14 and TRBJ2-3; D perhaps matches TRBD2 (6 bases). The CDR3 end is not reached by the read, which stops 3 residues before it; the germline J gene fills it in. The CDR3 covers 18 residues. With 0 bases removed from V and 0 bases from J, the gap between germline ends came to 16 bases. From germline, CDR1 is SGHDN and CDR2 FVKESK.

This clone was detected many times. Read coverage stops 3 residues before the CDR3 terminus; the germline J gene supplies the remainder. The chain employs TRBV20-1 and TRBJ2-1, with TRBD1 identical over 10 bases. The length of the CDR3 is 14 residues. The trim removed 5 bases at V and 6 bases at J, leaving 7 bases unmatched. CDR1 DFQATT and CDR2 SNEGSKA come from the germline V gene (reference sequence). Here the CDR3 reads CSAYRDRGSNEQFF. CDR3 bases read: TGCAGTGCTTACCGGGACAGGGGTTCCAATGAG.

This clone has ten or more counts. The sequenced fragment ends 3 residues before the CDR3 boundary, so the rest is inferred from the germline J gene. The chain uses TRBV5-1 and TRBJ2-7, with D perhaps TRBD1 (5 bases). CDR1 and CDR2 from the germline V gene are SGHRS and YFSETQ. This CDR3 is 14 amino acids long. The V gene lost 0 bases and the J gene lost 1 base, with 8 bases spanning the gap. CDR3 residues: CASSLVQGSYEQYF. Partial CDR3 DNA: TGCGCCAGCAGCTTGGTTCAGGGTTCCTACGAG.

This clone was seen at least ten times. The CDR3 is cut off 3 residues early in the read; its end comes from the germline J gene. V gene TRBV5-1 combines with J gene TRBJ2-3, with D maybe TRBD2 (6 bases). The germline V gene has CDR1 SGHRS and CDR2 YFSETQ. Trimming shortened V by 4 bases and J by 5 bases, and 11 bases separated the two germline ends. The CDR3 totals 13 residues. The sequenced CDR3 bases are TGCGCCAGCAGCCTCCAGACTAGAGATACG. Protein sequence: CASSLQTRDT. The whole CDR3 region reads CASSLQTRDTQYF.

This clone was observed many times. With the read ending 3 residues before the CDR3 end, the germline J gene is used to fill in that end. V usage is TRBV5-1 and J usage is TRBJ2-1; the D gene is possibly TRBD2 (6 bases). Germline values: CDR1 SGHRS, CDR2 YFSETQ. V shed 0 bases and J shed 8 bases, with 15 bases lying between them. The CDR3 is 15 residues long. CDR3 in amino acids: CASSLGSLAWDEQFF. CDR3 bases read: TGCGCCAGCAGCTTGGGGTCGCTAGCGTGGGATGAG.

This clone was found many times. The DNA read from the CDR3 is TGTGCCAGCAGCGCCACAGGGGGCGCGGATACG. It specifies CASSATGGADT. The CDR3 in full is CASSATGGADTQYF. The rearrangement uses TRBV7-3 and TRBJ2-3; 9 bases fit TRBD1. The read is 3 residues too short to cover the CDR3 end, so that end is filled in from the germline J gene. V lost 5 bases and J lost 6; bases outside the gene matches: 6. This CDR3 has 14 amino acids. Germline-derived CDR1 and CDR2 are SGHTA and FQGTGA.

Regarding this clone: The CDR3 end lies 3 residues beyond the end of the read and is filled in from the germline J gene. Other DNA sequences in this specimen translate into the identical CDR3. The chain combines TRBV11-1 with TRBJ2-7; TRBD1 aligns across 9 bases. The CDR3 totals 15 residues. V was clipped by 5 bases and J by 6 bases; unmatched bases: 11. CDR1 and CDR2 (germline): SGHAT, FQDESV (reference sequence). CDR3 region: CASSPRDREAREQYF. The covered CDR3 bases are TGTGCCAGCAGCCCCCGGGACAGGGAAGCTCGCGAG.